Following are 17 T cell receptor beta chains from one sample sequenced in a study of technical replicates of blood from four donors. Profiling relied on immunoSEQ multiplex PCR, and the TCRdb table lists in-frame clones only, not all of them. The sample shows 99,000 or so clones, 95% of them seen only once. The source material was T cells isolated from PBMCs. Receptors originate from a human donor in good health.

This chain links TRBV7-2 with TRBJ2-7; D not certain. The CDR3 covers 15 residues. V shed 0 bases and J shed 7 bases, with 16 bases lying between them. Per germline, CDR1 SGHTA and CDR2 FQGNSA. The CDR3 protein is CASSLAANLLEEQYF. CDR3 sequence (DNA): TGTGCCAGCAGCTTAGCGGCAAACCTCCTGGAGGAGCAGTACTTC.

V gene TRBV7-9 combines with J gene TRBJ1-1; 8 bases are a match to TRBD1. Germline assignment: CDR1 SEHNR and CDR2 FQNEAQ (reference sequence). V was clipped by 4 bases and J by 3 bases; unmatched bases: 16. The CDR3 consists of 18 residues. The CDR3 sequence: CASSWDRRVALGDTEAFF. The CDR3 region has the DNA TGTGCCAGCAGCTGGGACAGGAGGGTGGCCCTCGGGGACACTGAAGCTTTCTTT. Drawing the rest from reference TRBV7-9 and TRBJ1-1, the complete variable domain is DTGVSQNPRHKITKRGQNVTFRCDPISEHNRLYWYRQTLGQGPEFLTYFQNEAQLEKSRLLSDRFSAERPKGSFSTLEIQRTEQGDSAMYLCASSWDRRVALGDTEAFFGQGTRLTVV.

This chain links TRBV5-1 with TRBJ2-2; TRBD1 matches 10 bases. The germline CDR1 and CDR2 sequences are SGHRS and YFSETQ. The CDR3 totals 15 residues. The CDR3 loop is CSTAWDRGDYGELFF. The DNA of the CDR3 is TGCTCTACAGCCTGGGACAGGGGCGATTACGGGGAGCTGTTTTTT.

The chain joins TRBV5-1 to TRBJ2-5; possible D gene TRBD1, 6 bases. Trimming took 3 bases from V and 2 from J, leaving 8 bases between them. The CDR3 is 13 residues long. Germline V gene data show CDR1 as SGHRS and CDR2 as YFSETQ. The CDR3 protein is CASSSGQQETQYF. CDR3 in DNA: TGCGCCAGCAGCTCCGGACAGCAAGAGACCCAGTACTTC.

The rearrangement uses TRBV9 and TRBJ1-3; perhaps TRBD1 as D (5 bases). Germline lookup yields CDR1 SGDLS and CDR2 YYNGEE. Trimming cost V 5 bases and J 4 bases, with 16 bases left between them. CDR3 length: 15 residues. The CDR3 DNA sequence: TGTGCCAGCAGTCCAACGGGGGGGTCCGGAAACACCATATATTTT. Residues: CASSPTGGSGNTIYF.

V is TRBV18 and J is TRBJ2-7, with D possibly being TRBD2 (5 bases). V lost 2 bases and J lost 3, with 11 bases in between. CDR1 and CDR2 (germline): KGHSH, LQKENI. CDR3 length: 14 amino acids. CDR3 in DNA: TGTGCCAGCTCACCAGCGGGCAGCTACTACGAGCAGTACTTC. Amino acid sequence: CASSPAGSYYEQYF.

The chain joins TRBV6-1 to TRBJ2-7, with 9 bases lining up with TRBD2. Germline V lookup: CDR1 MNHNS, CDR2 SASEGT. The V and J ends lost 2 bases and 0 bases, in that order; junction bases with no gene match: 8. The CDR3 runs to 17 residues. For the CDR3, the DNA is TGTGCCAGCAGTGAACTAGCGGGGCAAATTCACTCCTACGAGCAGTACTTC. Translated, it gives CASSELAGQIHSYEQYF.

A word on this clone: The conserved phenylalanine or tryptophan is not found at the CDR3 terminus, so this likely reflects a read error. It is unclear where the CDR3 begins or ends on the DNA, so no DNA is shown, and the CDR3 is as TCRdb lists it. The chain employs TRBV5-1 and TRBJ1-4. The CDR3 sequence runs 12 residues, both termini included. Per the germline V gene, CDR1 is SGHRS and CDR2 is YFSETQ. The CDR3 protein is CASSLRADSAEG.

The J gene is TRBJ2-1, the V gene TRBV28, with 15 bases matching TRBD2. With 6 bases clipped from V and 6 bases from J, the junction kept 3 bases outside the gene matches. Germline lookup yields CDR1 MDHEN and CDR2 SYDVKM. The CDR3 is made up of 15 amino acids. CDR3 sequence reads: CASSWGLAGGNEQFF. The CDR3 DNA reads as TGTGCCAGCAGCTGGGGACTAGCGGGAGGCAATGAGCAGTTCTTC.

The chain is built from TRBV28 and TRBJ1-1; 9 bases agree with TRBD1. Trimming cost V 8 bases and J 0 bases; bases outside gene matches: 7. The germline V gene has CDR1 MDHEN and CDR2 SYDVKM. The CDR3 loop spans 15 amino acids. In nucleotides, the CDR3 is TGTGCCAGCTTGACAGGGGGATCCATGAACACTGAAGCTTTCTTT. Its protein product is CASLTGGSMNTEAFF. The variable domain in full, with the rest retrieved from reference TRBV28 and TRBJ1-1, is DVKVTQSSRYLVKRTGEKVFLECVQDMDHENMFWYRQDPGLGLRLIYFSYDVKMKEKGDIPEGYSVSREKKERFSLILESASTNQTSMYLCASLTGGSMNTEAFFGQGTRLTVV.

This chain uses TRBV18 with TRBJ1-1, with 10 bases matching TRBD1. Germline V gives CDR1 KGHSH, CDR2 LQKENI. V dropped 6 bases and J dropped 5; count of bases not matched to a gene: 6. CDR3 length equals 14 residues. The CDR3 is CASSLPGQGTEAFF. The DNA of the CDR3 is TGTGCCAGCTCTCTTCCGGGACAGGGGACTGAAGCTTTCTTT. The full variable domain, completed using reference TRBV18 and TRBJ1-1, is NAGVMQNPRHLVRRRGQEARLRCSPMKGHSHVYWYRQLPEEGLKFMVYLQKENIIDESGMPKERFSAEFPKEGPSILRIQQVVRGDSAAYFCASSLPGQGTEAFFGQGTRLTVV.

The CDR3 coding sequence is TGTGCCAGCAGGATAGCGGGAGGGCCTCCAGATACGCAGTATTTT. This codes for CASRIAGGPPDTQYF. The chain is built from TRBV28 and TRBJ2-3; 11 bases align to TRBD2. CDR1 and CDR2 from the germline V gene are MDHEN and SYDVKM. The trim removed 6 bases at V and 4 bases at J, leaving 6 bases unmatched. The CDR3 sequence is 15 residues long.

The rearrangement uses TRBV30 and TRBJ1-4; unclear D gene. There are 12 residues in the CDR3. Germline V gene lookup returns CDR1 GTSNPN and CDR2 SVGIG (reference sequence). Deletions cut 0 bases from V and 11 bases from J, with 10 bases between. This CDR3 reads CAWSVLNRKLFF. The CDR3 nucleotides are TGTGCCTGGAGTGTACTAAACCGGAAACTGTTTTTT.

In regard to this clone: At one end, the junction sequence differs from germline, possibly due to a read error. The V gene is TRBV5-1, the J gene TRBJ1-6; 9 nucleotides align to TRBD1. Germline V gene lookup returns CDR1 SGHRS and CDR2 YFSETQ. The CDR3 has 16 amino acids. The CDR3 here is CASSLAPGQGNPPLHF. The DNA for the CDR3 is TGCGCCAGCAGCTTGGCCCCGGGACAGGGTAATCCACCCCTCCACTTT.

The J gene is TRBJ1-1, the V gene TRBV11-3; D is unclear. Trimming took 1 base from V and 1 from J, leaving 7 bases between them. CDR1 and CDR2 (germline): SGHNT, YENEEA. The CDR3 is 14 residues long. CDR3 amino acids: CASSLGGPNTEAFF. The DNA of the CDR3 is TGTGCCAGCAGCTTAGGCGGGCCGAACACTGAAGCTTTCTTT.

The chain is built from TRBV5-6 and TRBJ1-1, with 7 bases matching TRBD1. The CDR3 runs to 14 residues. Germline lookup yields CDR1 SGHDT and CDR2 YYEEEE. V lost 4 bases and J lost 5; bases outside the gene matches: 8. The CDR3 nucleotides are TGTGCCAGCAGCCCCAAGACAGGGTGGACTGAAGCTTTCTTT. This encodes CASSPKTGWTEAFF.

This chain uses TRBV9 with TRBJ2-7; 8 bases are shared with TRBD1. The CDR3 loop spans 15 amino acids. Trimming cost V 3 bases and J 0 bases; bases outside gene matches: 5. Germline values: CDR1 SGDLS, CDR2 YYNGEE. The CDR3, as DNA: TGTGCCAGCAGCGCTTCAGGGGGCCACTCCTACGAGCAGTACTTC. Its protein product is CASSASGGHSYEQYF.